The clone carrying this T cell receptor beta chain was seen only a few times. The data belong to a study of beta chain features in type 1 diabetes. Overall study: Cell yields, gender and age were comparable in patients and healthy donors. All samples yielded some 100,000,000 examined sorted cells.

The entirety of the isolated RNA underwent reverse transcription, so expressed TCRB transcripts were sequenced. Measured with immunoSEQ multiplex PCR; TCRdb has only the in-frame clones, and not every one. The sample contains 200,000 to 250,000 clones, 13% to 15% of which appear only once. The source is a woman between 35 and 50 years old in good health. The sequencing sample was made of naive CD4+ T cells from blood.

The CDR3 DNA reads TGTGCCAGCAGCTTAGGGGCGCGGGGCACAGATACGCAGTATTTT. Its protein product is CASSLGARGTDTQYF. The chain is built from TRBV7-6 and TRBJ2-3; D possibly corresponds to TRBD2 (5 bases). CDR1 and CDR2 (germline): SGHVS, FNYEAQ. Trimming left V 1 base short and J 1 base short, with 9 bases between. This CDR3 has 15 residues.